The rows below give T cell receptor beta chains drawn from one sample of a study of cytomegalovirus exposure and HLA in healthy donors. This table comes from immunoSEQ multiplex PCR, and its TCRdb copy is limited to in-frame clones, with some not included. This sample has about 160,000 clones, with 60% to 80% found just once. Sequencing was carried out using PBMCs. The receptors shown here come from a young man in good health and CMV-seropositive. Both conserved end residues are part of each CDR3. The D gene is left open where the match is weak. The size of a clone is reported for some rows only, either as once, few or many, or as a class for expanded clones.

>TRBJ2-3|.|once|TRBV5-1
TGCGCCAGCAGCTCCACCACGACAGGAGGCACAGATACGCAGTATTTT
CASSSTTTGGTDTQYF
>TRBJ2-1|TRBD2|few|TRBV7-2
TGTGCCAGCAGCGCCCGACTAGCCCAAGACACAACGCAGTTCTTC
CASSARLAQDTTQFF
>TRBJ2-5|.|.|TRBV5-1
TGCGCCAGCAGCTCTTCGCGGGGTTCAGAGACCCAGTACTTC
CASSSSRGSETQYF
>TRBJ2-1|TRBD2|.|TRBV6-1
TGTGCCAGCAGGAACATAGCGGGGGGGCCTGGTGAGCAGTTCTTC
CASRNIAGGPGEQFF
>TRBJ2-7|.|.|TRBV12-5
TGTGCTAGTGGTTTGACTGGGCCATCCGAGCAGTACTTC
CASGLTGPSEQYF
>TRBJ2-1|TRBD2|.|TRBV29-1
TGCAGCGTGTCAGCGGGAGGAGGCTATGAGCAGTTCTTC
CSVSAGGGYEQFF
>TRBJ2-1|.|.|TRBV5-6
TGTGCCAGCAGCTTTAGTAATGAGCAGTTCTTC
CASSFSNEQFF
>TRBJ2-7|.|.|TRBV7-2
TGTGCCAGCAGCCAACAAACAGGGTTCTACGAGCAGTACTTC
CASSQQTGFYEQYF
>TRBJ1-5|TRBD1|.|TRBV19
TGTGCCAGTAGAATACAGGGGAATCAGCCCCAGCATTTT
CASRIQGNQPQHF
>TRBJ1-5|.|.|TRBV19
TGTGCCAGTAGTATTATATCAGGGGCTAATAATCAGCCCCAGCATTTT
CASSIISGANNQPQHF
>TRBJ2-5|.|.|TRBV7-8
TGTGCCAGCAGCTTAGGACTAAACTCGCTCCAAGAGACCCAGTACTTC
CASSLGLNSLQETQYF
>TRBJ1-1|.|few|TRBV7-2
TGTGCCAGCAGCTTAGCCGCGAGGGTCTTGAACACTGAAGCTTTCTTT
CASSLAARVLNTEAFF
>TRBJ1-5|.|.|TRBV6-5
TGTGCCAGCTCTCTGGGGGCTGATTATCAGCCCCAGCATTTT
CASSLGADYQPQHF